Listed below are T cell receptor beta chains from one sample, sequenced in a study of beta chain features in type 1 diabetes. Libraries were prepared by immunoSEQ multiplex PCR; TCRdb keeps only in-frame clonotypes and omits some of them. Among 160,000 or so clones, roughly 9.1% were seen once, and the ten largest hold about 2.1%. Sequenced: central memory CD4+ T cells from blood. These receptors all stem from a woman in her late teens or twenties in good health. CDR3s include the opening cysteine and the closing phenylalanine or tryptophan. A D gene is named only where the DNA matches it firmly. Not all rows give a size; the values are once, few, many and, for expanded clones, a class.

v_call	d_call	j_call	clone_size	cdr3_aa	cdr3_nt
TRBV4-1	NA	TRBJ2-6	few	CASSPRGANVLTF	TGCGCCAGCAGCCCCCGGGGGGCCAACGTCCTGACTTTC
TRBV29-1	NA	TRBJ2-2	few	CSVETPPRGTGELFF	TGCAGCGTTGAAACCCCCCCCCGGGGCACCGGGGAGCTGTTTTTT
TRBV5-6	NA	TRBJ1-1	NA	CASSPQRVNTEAFF	TGTGCCAGCAGCCCCCAGAGGGTGAACACTGAAGCTTTCTTT
TRBV10-3	TRBD1	TRBJ2-7	NA	CAISESGPSYRGHPPEQYF	TGTGCCATCAGTGAGTCCGGGCCTTCTTACAGGGGGCATCCCCCCGAGCAGTACTTC
TRBV7-8	NA	TRBJ2-5	few	CASSSPRETQYF	TGTGCCAGCAGCTCCCCGAGGGAGACCCAGTACTTC
TRBV4-1	TRBD1	TRBJ1-1	NA	CASSRSSGTGTAEAFF	TGCGCCAGCAGCCGATCTTCCGGGACAGGGACGGCTGAAGCTTTCTTT
TRBV30	TRBD1	TRBJ2-7	few	CASLPRTGSYEQYF	TGTGCCTCCCTCCCCCGGACAGGGAGCTACGAGCAGTACTTC
TRBV4-1	TRBD2	TRBJ2-1	few	CASSQPPGLHSRSSYNEQFF	TGCGCCAGCAGCCAACCCCCGGGACTACACTCTCGGAGCTCCTACAATGAGCAGTTCTTC
TRBV6-6	TRBD1	TRBJ2-7	NA	CASRGTGLGEQYF	TGTGCCAGCAGGGGGACAGGCCTCGGCGAGCAGTACTTC
TRBV30	NA	TRBJ1-1	few	CAWTRGGALLDSEAFF	TGTGCCTGGACAAGAGGGGGAGCCCTACTTGATTCCGAAGCTTTCTTT
TRBV6-6	NA	TRBJ1-2	few	CASTTLGTGVGGYTF	TGTGCCAGCACTACTCTCGGGACGGGAGTGGGGGGCTACACCTTC
TRBV5-4	NA	TRBJ2-2	few	CASSLAGRVGTGELFF	TGTGCCAGCAGCTTGGCGGGCAGGGTTGGCACCGGGGAGCTGTTTTTT
TRBV29-1	TRBD2	TRBJ2-3	few	CSVEGTSDDTQYF	TGCAGCGTTGAAGGGACTAGCGACGATACGCAGTATTTT
TRBV4-2	NA	TRBJ2-5	NA	CASSQDASSAGGETQYF	TGTGCCAGCAGCCAGGACGCCAGCTCCGCGGGTGGCGAGACCCAGTACTTC
TRBV14	NA	TRBJ2-7	few	CASSAGASYEQYF	TGTGCCAGCAGCGCAGGGGCTTCCTACGAGCAGTACTTC
TRBV18	NA	TRBJ1-4	many	CASSPLAGNEKLFF	TGTGCCAGCTCACCTCTAGCGGGTAATGAAAAACTGTTTTTT
TRBV5-1	NA	TRBJ2-7	NA	CASSAGQISYEQYF	TGCGCCAGCAGCGCGGGACAGATATCCTACGAGCAGTACTTC